Following are 11 T cell receptor beta chains from one sample sequenced in a study of blood T cells in healthy people across ages. Next came a second PCR, run for about 7 to 12 cycles, which used a sample-barcoded 5' primer along with a J-beta primer mix. MiXCR was run by TCRdb on the 5' RACE reads, yielding one entry per CDR3 protein. The top ten hold under 4% of the sample, which has around 820,000 distinct CDR3 sequences, more than 20% seen once. The sample was also reused in another study, on T cells of mothers and their children.

The sequenced material came from blood. The receptors derive from a boy under 18 in good health.

This clonotype was observed a few times. The chain joins TRBV7-8 to TRBJ2-7; 11 bases are shared with TRBD2. The germline V gene has CDR1 SGHVS and CDR2 FQNEAQ. With V trimmed by 5 bases and J by 2 bases, 8 bases remained unmatched. This CDR3 comprises 16 residues. The CDR3: CASSKDGTSGAYEQYF. The CDR3 nucleotides are TGTGCCAGCAGCAAGGACGGGACTAGCGGAGCCTACGAGCAGTACTTC.

V is TRBV12-3 or TRBV12-4 and J is TRBJ2-5; possible D gene TRBD1, 5 bases. The end of the DNA fits TRBJ2-7 better, so the J call may be wrong. This CDR3 region has 14 residues. The CDR3 nucleotides read TGTGCCAGCAGTTCCCCTCTGGGGCGGAACGAGCAGTACTTC. It is translated as CASSSPLGRNEQYF.

J is TRBJ1-2 and V is TRBV21-1; whether TRBD1, the table's D call, matches the DNA was not checked. TRBV21-1 is a documented pseudogene. CDR3 length: 14 amino acids. CDR3 sequence: CASTPGQGAGGYTF. In DNA form, the CDR3 reads TGTGCCAGCACCCCGGGACAGGGGGCTGGTGGCTACACCTTC.

V usage is TRBV14 and J usage is TRBJ1-2; D gene uncertain. The V gene's germline CDR1 is SGHDN and CDR2 FVKESK. The CDR3 consists of 14 residues. V lost 1 base to trimming and J lost 4 bases, with 10 bases between them. CDR3 in DNA: TGTGCCAGCAGCCAAGGGCAGACGAGCTATGGCTACACCTTC. It yields the protein CASSQGQTSYGYTF. The entire variable domain, with the rest obtained from reference TRBV14 and TRBJ1-2, is as follows: EAGVTQFPSHSVIEKGQTVTLRCDPISGHDNLYWYRRVMGKEIKFLLHFVKESKQDESGMPNNRFLAERTGGTYSTLKVQPAELEDSGVYFCASSQGQTSYGYTFGSGTRLTVV.

This clonotype was seen a few times. At one of its ends the junction is not consistent with the germline gene, which may arise from a read error. The V call is TRBV20-1, the J call TRBJ1-1; the D gene is possibly TRBD1 (6 bases). This CDR3 spans 12 amino acids. CDR1 and CDR2 from the germline V gene are DFQATT and SNEGSKA (reference sequence). The CDR3, as DNA: TGCGGTGCTTTGGGACAGAACACTGAAGCTTTCTTT. It yields the protein CGALGQNTEAFF.

This clonotype was counted a few times. The V gene is TRBV6-2 or TRBV6-3, the J gene TRBJ2-7; 7 bases are a match to TRBD2. Trimming removed 8 bases from V and 3 bases from J; junction bases left unmatched: 4. The CDR3 runs 12 residues. Germline V gene sequence: CDR1 MNHEY, CDR2 SVGEGT. DNA for the CDR3: TGTGCCAGCGGGACTACCTACTACGAGCAGTACTTC. This sequence encodes CASGTTYYEQYF.

In its sample, this clonotype was seen a few times. The chain's CDR3 is CATGTSYEQYF. The CDR3, as DNA: TGTGCCACAGGGACTAGCTACGAGCAGTACTTC. The rearrangement joins TRBV6-2 or TRBV6-3 to TRBJ2-7; 8 bases are shared with TRBD2. Germline assignment: CDR1 MNHEY and CDR2 SVGEGT. The CDR3 spans 11 residues. The V segment lost 10 bases and the J segment 3 bases; nucleotides outside the gene matches: 2.

The chain carries TRBV14 and TRBJ2-1, with D unresolved. Trimming stripped 1 base from V and 3 bases from J, with 7 bases between. The length of the CDR3 is 14 residues. CDR1 and CDR2 (germline): SGHDN, FVKESK. The CDR3 DNA follows: TGTGCCAGCAGCCAAGGACCTAACTACAATGAGCAGTTCTTC. The encoded protein is CASSQGPNYNEQFF.

This clonotype was detected many times. This sequence joins TRBV29-1 and TRBJ2-5; the D is unclear. The J call is in doubt because the DNA end fits TRBJ2-7 better. CDR1 and CDR2 from the germline V gene are SQVTM and ANQGSEA. This CDR3 has 13 residues. DNA for the CDR3: TGCAGCGCTACCGACACATATTCCTACGAGCAGTACTTC. Its protein product is CSATDTYSYEQYF.

In this sample, this clonotype turned up a few times. The rearrangement joins TRBV28 to TRBJ2-4; D gene uncertain. Germline CDR1 reads MDHEN; CDR2 reads SYDVKM. The CDR3 is made up of 13 amino acids. V lost 10 bases to trimming and J lost 5 bases, with 15 bases between them. The CDR3 loop is CATAPVRENIQYF. CDR3 nucleotides: TGTGCCACTGCCCCGGTCCGGGAAAACATTCAGTACTTC.

This clonotype was counted only a few times. The chain uses TRBV12-3 or TRBV12-4 and TRBJ2-7, with 8 bases fitting TRBD1. V gave up 8 bases and J gave up 7 bases; unmatched junction bases: 7. There are 12 residues in the CDR3. The CDR3 is CASGTGVREQYF. The CDR3 bases are TGTGCCAGCGGGACAGGCGTGAGGGAGCAGTACTTC.